This T cell receptor beta chain was profiled in a study of identical twins (TCRdb year 2016). Concerning the study at large: To test whether fetal clonotypes persist, the study used deep sequencing on TCR alpha and beta repertoires from monozygotic twins, unrelated adults of various ages, and cord blood. To rule out contamination, the twin experiments were replicated at different times with different library preparation protocols. The investigation overall reported the following: Out-of-frame TCR alpha sharing in monozygotic twins was systematically underestimated by recombination models, whereas sharing between unrelated individuals was in agreement with the recombination models. Fewer insertions were carried by abundant cord blood beta clonotypes, a similar but weaker trend appeared in young adult naive repertoires, and no such trend appeared in memory repertoires. A weaker excess of twin sharing was found in beta out-of-frame sequences because the signal-to-noise ratio was lowered by fewer shared sequences. Out-of-frame TCR alpha sequences shared between twins showed an excess of low generation-probability sequences compared with coincidental sharing between unrelated individuals. Because the same donors could not be followed over many years, conclusions were based on cross-sectional statistical analysis. Invariant T cells such as MAIT and iNKT could partly confound zero-insertion analyses, though diverse VJ usage argued against this for most clonotypes.

This clonotype was observed many times. Its specific antigen is unknown. No base-level quality is on record; no much larger clone is a single base apart. All donors were healthy Caucasians. Three pairs of female monozygotic twins, all aged roughly 18 to 29 years, were included in the twin cohort. Positive isolation kits from Invitrogen were used to isolate the CD4+ and CD8+ T cell populations. The germline V gene (reference sequence) specifies GTSNPN as CDR1 and SVGIG as CDR2. The CDR3 starts with the cysteine, ends with the phenylalanine, and has 10 residues. The DNA shown is the 30-base CDR3, in frame from base 1. V was cut back by 1 base and J by 4 bases, leaving a gap of 1 base between them. The library was built by means of 5' RACE. Sequencing relied on an Illumina HiSeq 2000. Template switching introduced a universal primer binding site; the final cDNA contained a unique molecular identifier, enabling accurate counting of TCR cDNA molecules. First-strand cDNA for TCR alpha and beta chains was synthesized from specific primers in the conserved constant-segment region. To control for contamination, every cDNA library was double barcoded, receiving both a SMART-Mk sample barcode and Illumina barcodes. Two successive PCR steps introduced TruSeq adapter sequences along with Illumina sample barcodes. Sequencing of the TCR alpha and beta cDNA libraries was done on the Illumina HiSeq platform using custom primers. The study's processing was this. MiGEC processed the raw reads to extract unique molecular identifiers, while MiXCR was used to determine the CDR3 positions. Recombination models were inferred per individual with the repgenHMM and IGoR tools using an EM algorithm. Shared clonotype analysis was performed with the tcR package in R, normalizing sharing by the product of cloneset sizes. To study raw recombination free of thymic and clonal selection effects, out-of-frame nonproductive sequences were analyzed. TCRdb itself trimmed the public reads at Q25 with fastp, ran MiXCR and retained productive beta chains. When rows share a CDR3 protein, they turn into one entry using the most common DNA and genes. The V and J calls follow TCRdb's processing rather than the paper's. In all, the sample holds 500,000 or so distinct CDR3 sequences, and roughly an eighth of those were seen once. Around 0.98% of the sample is taken by the ten largest.

This same sample was also taken into another study, of yellow fever vaccine responses in identical twins. Reported in the second study: According to the authors, the vaccine-induced T cell response in identical twins seemed to be partly convergent and partly specific to each individual. In the study, vaccine-responding T cell clones were precisely tracked in identical twins.

The sequence joins TRBV30 to TRBJ1-1; the D gene lacks a confident call. The origin of this receptor is a woman between 18 and 29 years old in good health. The sequenced sample consisted of CD4+ T cells sorted from blood. The CDR3 reads as follows: CAWSGTEAFF. The DNA sequence is TGTGCCTGGAGTGGCACTGAAGCTTTCTTT.